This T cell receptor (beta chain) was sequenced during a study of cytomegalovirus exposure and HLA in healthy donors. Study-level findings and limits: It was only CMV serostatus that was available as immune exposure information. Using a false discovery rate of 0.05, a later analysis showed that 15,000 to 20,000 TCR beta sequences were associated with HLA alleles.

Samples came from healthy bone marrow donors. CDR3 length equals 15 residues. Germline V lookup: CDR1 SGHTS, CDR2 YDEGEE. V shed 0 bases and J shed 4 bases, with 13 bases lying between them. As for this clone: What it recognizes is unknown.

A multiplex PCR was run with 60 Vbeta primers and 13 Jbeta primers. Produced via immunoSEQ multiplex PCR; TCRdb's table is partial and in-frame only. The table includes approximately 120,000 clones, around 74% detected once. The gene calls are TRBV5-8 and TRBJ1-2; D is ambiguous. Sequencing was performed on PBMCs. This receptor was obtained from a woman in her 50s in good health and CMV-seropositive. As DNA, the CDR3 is TGTGCCAGCAGCTTGGCTCGACTGGAGAGCTATGGCTACACCTTC. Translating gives CASSLARLESYGYTF.